The 4 T cell receptor beta chains in this list originate from one sample, sequenced in a study of shared clonotypes between healthy human individuals. Produced via immunoSEQ multiplex PCR; TCRdb's table is partial and in-frame only. The profile shows 450,000 to 500,000 clones, around four fifths of them singletons. The specimen sequenced was PBMCs. All receptors derive from a woman aged 40 to 49 in good health. Some clones in this sample may be carry-over from other donors' samples.

This clone was counted a single time. This sequence may be a read error, since a much larger clone differs from it by one base. The chain combines TRBV28 with TRBJ2-7; 8 bases align to TRBD1. Germline CDR1 MDHEN, CDR2 SYDVKM. The CDR3 totals 16 residues. Written as DNA, the CDR3 is TGTGCCAGCACTCCAGCCGGGACAGGTGCCTCCTACGAGCAGCACTTC. Protein: CASTPAGTGASYEQHF. Variable domain in full (rest from reference TRBV28 and TRBJ2-7): DVKVTQSSRYLVKRTGEKVFLECVQDMDHENMFWYRQDPGLGLRLIYFSYDVKMKEKGDIPEGYSVSREKKERFSLILESASTNQTSMYLCASTPAGTGASYEQHFGPGTRLTVT.

The chain combines TRBV2 with TRBJ1-2, with 7 bases matching TRBD1. The CDR3 spans 15 residues. V lost 6 bases and J lost 3; bases outside the gene matches: 10. Looked up from germline, CDR1 is SNHLY and CDR2 is FYNNEI. CDR3: CASSPQGDKDYGYTF. The DNA for the CDR3 is TGTGCCAGCAGCCCTCAGGGGGACAAGGACTATGGCTACACCTTC. Supplemented by reference TRBV2 and TRBJ1-2, the full variable domain reads EPEVTQTPSHQVTQMGQEVILRCVPISNHLYFYWYRQILGQKVEFLVSFYNNEISEKSEIFDDQFSVERPDGSNFTLKIRSTKLEDSAMYFCASSPQGDKDYGYTFGSGTRLTVV.

This clone was recorded only once. The chain carries TRBV2 and TRBJ1-5, with no clear D. Between the trimmed V and J ends, which lost 4 bases and 0 bases, there was a span of 10 bases. This CDR3 has 15 amino acids. Germline CDR1 and CDR2: SNHLY and FYNNEI. The chain's CDR3 is CASSGNGYSNQPQHF. The CDR3, as DNA: TGTGCCAGCAGTGGTAATGGTTATAGCAATCAGCCCCAGCATTTT.

V is TRBV4-3 and J is TRBJ2-7; 16 positions match TRBD2. The V and J ends lost 0 bases and 5 bases, in that order; junction bases with no gene match: 10. The CDR3 length is 19 residues. Germline-derived CDR1 and CDR2 are LGHNA and YSLEER. The CDR3 is CASSQDSPGLAGGGNEQYF. In DNA form, the CDR3 reads TGCGCCAGCAGCCAAGATAGCCCGGGACTAGCGGGAGGGGGGAACGAGCAGTACTTC.